The 27 T cell receptor beta chains in this list originate from one sample, sequenced in a study of CD8 T cells in ankylosing spondylitis. MiXCR, run by TCRdb on the 5' RACE reads, gives a single entry per CDR3 protein. The repertoire consists of 150,000 to 200,000 distinct CDR3 sequences, with around a sixth occurring once and the leading ten covering 4.3%. Sequences were obtained from blood, either unsorted or a sorted T cell fraction (not recorded which). These receptors were taken from a male donor aged 10 to 30 with ankylosing spondylitis or in good health (not recorded which).

The chain combines TRBV5-1 with TRBJ1-1; TRBD1 is a possible D gene (5 bases). V gave up 0 bases and J gave up 1 base, with 10 bases separating them. The germline V gene encodes CDR1 SGHRS and CDR2 YFSETQ. This CDR3 has 15 residues. As DNA, the CDR3 is TGCGCCAGCAGCTTGGTGGGGGGGGAGAACACTGAAGCTTTCTTT. Translating gives CASSLVGGENTEAFF.

This chain links TRBV7-2 with TRBJ2-1; D uncertain. The CDR3 extends over 16 amino acids. V lost 1 base to trimming and J lost 2 bases, with 12 bases between them. Germline V gives CDR1 SGHTA, CDR2 FQGNSA. This CDR3 is CASSLVPNNPYNEQFF. CDR3 nucleotide sequence: TGTGCCAGCAGCTTAGTCCCGAACAACCCCTACAATGAGCAGTTCTTC.

This clonotype was seen ten or more times. The chain employs TRBV11-2 and TRBJ2-7, with D perhaps being TRBD1 or TRBD2 (5 bases each). CDR3 length: 15 residues. V was shortened by 3 bases and J by 4 bases, with 16 bases between the two germline ends. Germline lookup yields CDR1 SGHAT and CDR2 FQNNGV. CDR3 in amino acids: CASSFPAVGVYEQYV. In nucleotides, the CDR3 is TGTGCCAGCAGCTTCCCAGCCGTGGGGGTTTACGAGCAGTACGTC.

This clonotype was seen repeatedly, ten times or more. V is TRBV20-1 and J is TRBJ2-1; tentatively, D is TRBD2 (6 bases). V gave up 1 base and J gave up 3 bases, with 10 bases separating them. The CDR3 has 14 amino acids. Germline-derived CDR1 and CDR2 are DFQATT and SNEGSKA (reference sequence). In nucleotides, the CDR3 is TGCAGTGCTAGAGTAGCGGAACTCTACAATGAGCAGTTCTTC. It specifies CSARVAELYNEQFF.

In its sample, this clonotype was seen a few times. This chain uses TRBV7-9 with TRBJ2-5, with D tentatively TRBD1 or TRBD2 (5 bases each). With 6 bases removed from V and 2 bases from J, the gap between germline ends came to 19 bases. Germline CDR1 and CDR2: SEHNR and FQNEAQ (reference sequence). The CDR3 contains 16 residues. The CDR3 region is CASSTGPGRNQETQYF. The CDR3 bases are TGTGCCAGCAGTACTGGACCGGGACGTAATCAAGAGACCCAGTACTTC.

At least ten counts were recorded for this clonotype. The genes are TRBV20-1 and TRBJ2-1; D remains unclear. Germline V gives CDR1 DFQATT, CDR2 SNEGSKA (reference sequence). Trimming took off 0 bases at V and 6 bases at J, with 15 bases between the two ends. The CDR3 contains 15 residues. In DNA, the CDR3 is TGCAGTGCTAGAGATTACGCGACAAGACCCAATGAGCAGTTCTTC. Translating gives CSARDYATRPNEQFF.

The chain is built from TRBV11-3 and TRBJ2-2; D is possibly TRBD1 (6 bases). Germline CDR1 is SGHNT and CDR2 is YENEEA. Trimming removed 5 bases at V and 0 bases at J, with 10 bases between. The CDR3 covers 15 residues. CDR3 amino acids: CASSLNRANTGELFF. In DNA form, the CDR3 reads TGTGCCAGCAGCCTCAACAGGGCGAACACCGGGGAGCTGTTTTTT.

This clonotype was recorded many times. Written as DNA, the CDR3 is TGTGCCAGCAGTGAGCGTCCTCCGGGACTAGCGGGATCTCGAGAGACCCAGTACTTC. This sequence encodes CASSERPPGLAGSRETQYF. The V gene is TRBV27, the J gene TRBJ2-5, with 13 bases fitting TRBD2. Germline CDR1 and CDR2: MNHEY and SMNVEV (reference sequence). Trimming at V came to 5 bases and at J to 4 bases, leaving 16 bases not matched to a gene. This CDR3 spans 19 amino acids.

This clonotype was counted ten times or more. The chain carries TRBV10-1 and TRBJ1-3; D is undetermined. V was trimmed by 0 bases and J by 8 bases, leaving 11 bases between them. Germline CDR1 and CDR2: WNHNN and SYGVQD (reference sequence). This CDR3 has 14 residues. The CDR3 DNA sequence: TGCGCCAGCAGTGAGTCGCTACCGTCGGACACCATATATTTT. Its translation is CASSESLPSDTIYF.

This clonotype was picked up many times. Written as DNA, the CDR3 is TGTGCCAGCCGCCCGGGTGCGCTCGACTACGAGCAGTACTTC. Protein: CASRPGALDYEQYF. The rearrangement uses TRBV5-5 and TRBJ2-7; D gene ambiguous. CDR3 length: 14 residues. The V and J ends lost 7 bases and 3 bases respectively, with 17 bases between them. Germline lookup yields CDR1 SGHKS and CDR2 YYEKEE (reference sequence).

The sample holds many counts of this clonotype. The V and J genes are TRBV3-1 and TRBJ1-6, with 7 bases lining up with TRBD1. In germline, CDR1 is LGHDT, CDR2 YNNKEL (reference sequence). This CDR3 comprises 20 residues. With 2 bases clipped from V and 0 bases from J, the junction kept 13 bases outside the gene matches. The CDR3 region is CASSQSGTVNSHSYNSPLHF. In DNA, the CDR3 is TGTGCCAGCAGCCAATCCGGGACAGTAAACAGTCACTCCTATAATTCACCCCTCCACTTT.

This clonotype was detected ten times or more. This rearrangement joins TRBV20-1 to TRBJ2-5; D gene ambiguous. The V end lost 0 bases, the J end lost 3 bases, and 11 bases lay between the germline ends. The length of the CDR3 is 14 residues. CDR1 DFQATT and CDR2 SNEGSKA come from the germline V gene (reference sequence). The CDR3 nucleotides read TGCAGTGCTAGAGATCGGCTTAGAGAAGAGACCCAGTACTTC. This codes for CSARDRLREETQYF.

At least ten counts were recorded for this clonotype. The V gene is TRBV20-1, the J gene TRBJ2-3; D not certain. The CDR3 contains 17 residues. The germline V gene encodes CDR1 DFQATT and CDR2 SNEGSKA (reference sequence). The V and J ends lost 5 bases and 1 base respectively, with 22 bases between them. CDR3 region: CSAAIPLTAHGTDTQYF. The CDR3 DNA follows: TGCAGTGCTGCCATTCCCCTGACCGCTCACGGCACAGATACGCAGTATTTT.

This clonotype was seen only a few times. The chain uses TRBV18 and TRBJ2-1, with 9 bases fitting TRBD2. Germline assignment: CDR1 KGHSH and CDR2 LQKENI. V trimming: 2 bases; J trimming: 10 bases; junction bases outside the gene matches: 6. The length of the CDR3 is 14 residues. In DNA, the CDR3 is TGTGCCAGCTCACCAGGCGGGAGGGCCGGCGAGCAGTTCTTC. This gives the protein CASSPGGRAGEQFF.

This clonotype was seen ten or more times. The chain has TRBV5-6 and TRBJ1-6; no firm D call. CDR3 size: 16 residues. The V end lost 0 bases, the J end lost 0 bases, and 7 bases lay between the germline ends. The V gene's germline CDR1 is SGHDT and CDR2 YYEEEE. The CDR3 loop is CASSLDGSSYNSPLHF. Here the CDR3 DNA reads TGTGCCAGCAGCTTGGACGGGAGCTCCTATAATTCACCCCTCCACTTT.

CDR3 sequence reads: CASSYLAETYEQYF. In nucleotides, the CDR3 is TGTGCCAGCAGTTACCTAGCGGAGACCTACGAGCAGTACTTC. The chain couples TRBV6-5 to TRBJ2-7; TRBD2 agrees at 7 bases. The CDR3 is 14 residues long. V shed 2 bases and J 2 bases; nucleotides not matched to a gene: 3. Germline-derived CDR1 and CDR2 are MNHEY and SVGAGI.

This clonotype was found many times. The chain couples TRBV27 to TRBJ1-4; TRBD1 matches 7 bases. The V segment lost 6 bases and the J segment 7 bases; nucleotides outside the gene matches: 8. Germline CDR1 MNHEY, CDR2 SMNVEV (reference sequence). CDR3 length: 14 amino acids. The CDR3 DNA reads TGTGCCAGCAGCCTTGACAGGGCAAGTGAAAAACTGTTTTTT. Protein: CASSLDRASEKLFF.

This clonotype occurred many times. The CDR3 loop is CASTLASLSGANVLTF. CDR3 in DNA: TGCGCCAGCACCCTAGCGTCCCTCTCTGGGGCCAACGTCCTGACTTTC. The chain recombines TRBV5-1 with TRBJ2-6; maybe TRBD2 (6 bases). Germline-derived CDR1 and CDR2 are SGHRS and YFSETQ. Deletions cut 6 bases from V and 0 bases from J, with 13 bases between. The CDR3 has 16 residues. Filled out from reference TRBV5-1 and TRBJ2-6, the complete variable domain reads KAGVTQTPRYLIKTRGQQVTLSCSPISGHRSVSWYQQTPGQGLQFLFEYFSETQRNKGNFPGRFSGRQFSNSRSEMNVSTLELGDSALYLCASTLASLSGANVLTFGAGSRLTVL.

A few counts support this clonotype. V is TRBV2 and J is TRBJ2-1; 9 bases fit TRBD2. Trimming at V came to 4 bases and at J to 6 bases, leaving 7 bases not matched to a gene. The CDR3 covers 15 residues. Germline assignment: CDR1 SNHLY and CDR2 FYNNEI. This chain's CDR3 is CASSARGGRANEQFF. CDR3 DNA sequence: TGTGCCAGCAGTGCACGGGGCGGGAGGGCCAATGAGCAGTTCTTC.

At least ten counts were recorded for this clonotype. This chain connects TRBV20-1 to TRBJ2-5, with 10 bases lining up with TRBD2. CDR3 length: 14 amino acids. Germline V gene lookup returns CDR1 DFQATT and CDR2 SNEGSKA (reference sequence). With V trimmed by 6 bases and J by 5 bases, 9 bases remained unmatched. This CDR3 reads CSATGTSVVETQYF. CDR3 sequence (DNA): TGCAGTGCGACCGGGACTAGCGTCGTCGAGACCCAGTACTTC.

The chain couples TRBV5-4 to TRBJ2-1, with D perhaps TRBD1 or TRBD2 (6 bases each). Germline lookup yields CDR1 SGHNT and CDR2 YYREEE (reference sequence). The V end was cut by 4 bases, the J end by 1 base, with 18 bases between. The CDR3 is made up of 17 amino acids. The CDR3 protein is CASSGGGAGASYNEQFF. The CDR3 DNA reads TGTGCCAGCAGCGGAGGGGGAGCAGGGGCGTCCTACAATGAGCAGTTCTTC.

This clonotype was recorded many times. The CDR3 region has the DNA TGTGCCAGCAGTTACTTTGGCGGTCCTGAAGCTTTCTTT. Encoded protein: CASSYFGGPEAFF. This chain joins TRBV6-5 and TRBJ1-1; D gene uncertain. Per the germline V gene, CDR1 is MNHEY and CDR2 is SVGAGI. The CDR3 is made up of 13 amino acids. V lost 1 base to trimming and J lost 6 bases, with 9 bases between them.

This clonotype was detected ten times or more. The chain employs TRBV6-6 and TRBJ2-6; no definite D call. CDR3 size: 15 residues. Trimming left V 8 bases short and J 1 base short, with 12 bases between. Germline CDR1 is MNHNY and CDR2 is SVGAGI (reference sequence). The CDR3 region has the DNA TGTGCCAGCTCCGGGTTTCAGTCTGGGGCCAACGTCCTGACTTTC. Encoded protein: CASSGFQSGANVLTF.

This clonotype was counted many times. This chain joins TRBV7-2 and TRBJ2-7; D possibly uses TRBD1 or TRBD2 (6 bases each). There are 14 residues in the CDR3. CDR1 SGHTA and CDR2 FQGNSA come from the germline V gene. V was shortened by 5 bases and J by 5 bases, with 16 bases between the two germline ends. CDR3 DNA sequence: TGTGCCAGCAGCAAGGGGGGTAGAGTCGACGAGCAGTACTTC. As protein: CASSKGGRVDEQYF.

The chain couples TRBV6-5 to TRBJ2-2; 14 positions agree with TRBD2. V was clipped by 5 bases and J by 5 bases; unmatched bases: 13. The CDR3 runs to 19 residues. Germline lookup yields CDR1 MNHEY and CDR2 SVGAGI. CDR3 sequence reads: CASSNSGTSGSFGTGELFF. The CDR3, as DNA: TGTGCCAGCAGTAATTCCGGGACTAGCGGGAGTTTTGGAACCGGGGAGCTGTTTTTT.

This clonotype was counted many times. The chain combines TRBV7-2 with TRBJ2-5; D ambiguous. CDR1 SGHTA and CDR2 FQGNSA come from the germline V gene. The V end was cut by 1 base, the J end by 6 bases, with 12 bases between. The length of the CDR3 is 14 residues. CDR3 in DNA: TGTGCCAGCAGCTTAGAATCTGGGCGGCAGACCCAGTACTTC. This translates into CASSLESGRQTQYF.

This clonotype was seen ten or more times. CDR3 amino acids: CASSLRSGRMETQYF. The CDR3 nucleotides read TGTGCCAGCAGTTTACGCAGCGGGAGAATGGAGACCCAGTACTTC. The V call is TRBV28, the J call TRBJ2-5; TRBD2 aligns across 8 bases. This CDR3 is 15 amino acids long. Germline values: CDR1 MDHEN, CDR2 SYDVKM. The trim removed 2 bases at V and 5 bases at J, leaving 7 bases unmatched.